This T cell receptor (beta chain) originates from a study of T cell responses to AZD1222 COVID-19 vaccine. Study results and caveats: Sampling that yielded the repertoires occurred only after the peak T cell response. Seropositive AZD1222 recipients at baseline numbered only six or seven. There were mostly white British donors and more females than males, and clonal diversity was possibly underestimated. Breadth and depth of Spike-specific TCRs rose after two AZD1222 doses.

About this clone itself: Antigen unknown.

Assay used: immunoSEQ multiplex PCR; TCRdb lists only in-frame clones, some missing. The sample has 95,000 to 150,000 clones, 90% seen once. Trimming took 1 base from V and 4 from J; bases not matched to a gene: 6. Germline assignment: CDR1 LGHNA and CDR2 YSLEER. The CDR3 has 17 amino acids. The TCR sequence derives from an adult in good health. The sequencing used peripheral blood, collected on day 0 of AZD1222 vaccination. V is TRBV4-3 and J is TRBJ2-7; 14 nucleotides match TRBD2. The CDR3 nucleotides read TGCGCCAGCAGCCAAGGGACAGGGACTAGCGGGAGTTACGAGCAGTACTTC. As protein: CASSQGTGTSGSYEQYF.